These T cell receptor beta chains were read from a single sample in a study of shared clonotypes between healthy human individuals. TCRdb keeps only in-frame clones here, not all; method: immunoSEQ multiplex PCR. The data hold around 2,000,000 clones, with approximately 94% observed a single time. The sample taken for sequencing was naive CD8+ T cells sorted from blood. The receptors were gathered from a young man in good health. Each CDR3 is given with its conserved first and last residue. D genes are given only for firm matches. Some rows have no size entry. The others give once, few or many, or a class for an expanded clone.

v_gene	abundance	d_gene	j_gene	CDR3aa	CDR3nt
TRBV10-1	NA	NA	TRBJ2-5	CATAQGSETQYF	TGCGCCACAGCGCAGGGTTCAGAGACCCAGTACTTC
TRBV29-1	NA	NA	TRBJ2-7	CSVGPQGYEQYF	TGCAGCGTAGGCCCACAGGGTTACGAGCAGTACTTC
TRBV6-5	NA	NA	TRBJ2-7	CASSYGGPTYEQYF	TGTGCCAGCAGTTACGGTGGGCCTACCTACGAGCAGTACTTC
TRBV6-4	NA	NA	TRBJ2-2	CASRNLFGDRGELFF	TGTGCCAGCAGGAACCTCTTTGGGGATCGCGGGGAGCTGTTTTTT
TRBV15	NA	TRBD1	TRBJ2-1	CATSRPGQGKNEQFF	TGTGCCACCAGCAGACCGGGACAGGGTAAAAATGAGCAGTTCTTC
TRBV2	NA	NA	TRBJ2-3	CASSVADTQYF	TGTGCCAGCAGTGTAGCAGATACGCAGTATTTT
TRBV4-3	NA	NA	TRBJ2-1	CASSQASEQFF	TGCGCCAGCAGCCAAGCAAGTGAGCAGTTCTTC
TRBV11-2	NA	NA	TRBJ2-7	CASSLVPAEQYF	TGTGCCAGCAGCTTAGTTCCAGCCGAGCAGTACTTC
TRBV27	NA	NA	TRBJ2-1	CASSAGSSYNEQFF	TGTGCCAGCAGCGCAGGAAGCTCCTACAATGAGCAGTTCTTC
TRBV4-1	NA	NA	TRBJ2-7	CASSLTRDYEQYF	TGCGCCAGCAGCCTTACTAGAGACTACGAGCAGTACTTC
TRBV4-1	NA	NA	TRBJ2-1	CASSQDRSRDEQFF	TGCGCCAGCAGCCAAGATAGGTCTAGGGATGAGCAGTTCTTC
TRBV7-9	NA	TRBD1	TRBJ2-7	CASSLGTGEFRAVKYF	TGTGCCAGCAGCTTAGGGACAGGGGAATTTAGAGCGGTGAAGTACTTC
TRBV9	NA	NA	TRBJ2-2	CASSAGMELFF	TGTGCCAGCAGCGCCGGGATGGAGCTGTTTTTT
TRBV15	NA	TRBD1	TRBJ2-7	CATSSLPGQGSYEQYF	TGTGCCACCAGCAGCTTGCCGGGACAGGGGTCCTACGAGCAGTACTTC
TRBV10-3	NA	TRBD1	TRBJ1-1	CAISDQGGMNTEAFF	TGTGCCATCAGTGACCAGGGGGGGATGAACACTGAAGCTTTCTTT
TRBV6-5	NA	NA	TRBJ2-3	CASSWDLNTDTQYF	TGTGCCAGCAGCTGGGACCTCAACACAGATACGCAGTATTTT
TRBV30	NA	TRBD2	TRBJ2-3	CAWSVAGVTDTQYF	TGTGCCTGGAGTGTAGCGGGAGTGACAGATACGCAGTATTTT
TRBV7-9	NA	TRBD2	TRBJ2-1	CASSLMAGGPDNEQFF	TGTGCCAGCAGCTTAATGGCGGGAGGGCCGGACAATGAGCAGTTCTTC
TRBV6-1	NA	NA	TRBJ1-1	CASSDPSLSAEAFF	TGTGCCAGCAGTGACCCGTCCCTATCCGCTGAAGCTTTCTTT
TRBV13	few	NA	TRBJ2-7	CASSPFLGSGGQYF	TGTGCCAGCAGCCCTTTTCTCGGATCCGGCGGGCAGTACTTC
TRBV5-6	NA	NA	TRBJ2-7	CASSLENVAYEQYF	TGTGCCAGCAGCTTGGAGAATGTGGCTTACGAGCAGTACTTC
TRBV28	NA	NA	TRBJ2-7	CASSFTAGSISPYEQYF	TGTGCCAGCAGTTTCACGGCAGGGTCTATATCTCCCTACGAGCAGTACTTC